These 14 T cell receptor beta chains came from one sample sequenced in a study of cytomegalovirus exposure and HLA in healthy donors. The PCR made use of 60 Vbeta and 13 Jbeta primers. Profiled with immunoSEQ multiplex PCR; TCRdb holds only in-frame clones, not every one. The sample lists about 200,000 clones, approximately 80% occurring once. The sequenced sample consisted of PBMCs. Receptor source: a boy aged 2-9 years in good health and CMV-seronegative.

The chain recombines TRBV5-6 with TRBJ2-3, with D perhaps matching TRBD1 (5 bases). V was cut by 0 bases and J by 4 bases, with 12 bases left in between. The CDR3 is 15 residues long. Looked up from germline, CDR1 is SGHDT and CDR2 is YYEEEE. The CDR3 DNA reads TGTGCCAGCAGCTTGGAAACGATGGGGCCAGATACGCAGTATTTT. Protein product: CASSLETMGPDTQYF.

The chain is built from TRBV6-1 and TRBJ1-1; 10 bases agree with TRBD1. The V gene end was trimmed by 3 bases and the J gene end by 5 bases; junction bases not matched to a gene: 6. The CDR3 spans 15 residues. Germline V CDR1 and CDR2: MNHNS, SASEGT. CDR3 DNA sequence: TGTGCCAGCAGTGATCGTAGGACAGGGGGGACTGAAGCTTTCTTT. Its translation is CASSDRRTGGTEAFF.

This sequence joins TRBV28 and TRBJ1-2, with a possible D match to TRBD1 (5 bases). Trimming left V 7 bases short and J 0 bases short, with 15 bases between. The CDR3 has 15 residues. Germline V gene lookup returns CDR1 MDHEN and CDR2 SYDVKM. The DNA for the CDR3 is TGTGCCAGCATCCCTCCGGGACTGGCTAACTATGGCTACACCTTC. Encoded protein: CASIPPGLANYGYTF.

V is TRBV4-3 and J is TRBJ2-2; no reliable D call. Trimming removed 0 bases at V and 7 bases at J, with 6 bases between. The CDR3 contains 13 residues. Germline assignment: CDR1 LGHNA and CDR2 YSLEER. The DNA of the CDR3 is TGCGCCAGCAGCCAAGAGGTACTCGGGGAGCTGTTTTTT. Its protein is CASSQEVLGELFF.

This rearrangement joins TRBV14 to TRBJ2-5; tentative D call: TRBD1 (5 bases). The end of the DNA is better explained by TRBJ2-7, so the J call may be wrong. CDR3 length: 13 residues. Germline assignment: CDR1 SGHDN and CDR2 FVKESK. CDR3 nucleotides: TGTGCCAGCAGCCCGAACGACAGAGTCGAGCAGTACTTC. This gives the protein CASSPNDRVEQYF.

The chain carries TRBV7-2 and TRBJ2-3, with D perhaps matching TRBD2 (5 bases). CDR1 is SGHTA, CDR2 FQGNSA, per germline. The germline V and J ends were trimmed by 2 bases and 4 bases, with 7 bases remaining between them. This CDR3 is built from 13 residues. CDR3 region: CASSLKAADTQYF. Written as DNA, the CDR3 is TGTGCCAGCAGCTTAAAAGCGGCAGATACGCAGTATTTT.

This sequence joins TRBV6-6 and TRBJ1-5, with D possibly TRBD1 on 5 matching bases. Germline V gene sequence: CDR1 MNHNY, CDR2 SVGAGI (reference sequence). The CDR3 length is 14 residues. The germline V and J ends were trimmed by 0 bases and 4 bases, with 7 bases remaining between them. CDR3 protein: CASSYSTGNQPQHF. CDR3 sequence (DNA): TGTGCCAGCAGTTACTCTACAGGAAATCAGCCCCAGCATTTT.

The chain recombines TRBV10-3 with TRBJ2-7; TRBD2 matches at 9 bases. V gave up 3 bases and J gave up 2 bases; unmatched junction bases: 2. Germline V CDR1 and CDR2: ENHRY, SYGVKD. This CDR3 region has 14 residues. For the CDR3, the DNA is TGTGCCATCAGTGACCTAGCGGGAACCTACGAGCAGTACTTC. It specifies CAISDLAGTYEQYF.

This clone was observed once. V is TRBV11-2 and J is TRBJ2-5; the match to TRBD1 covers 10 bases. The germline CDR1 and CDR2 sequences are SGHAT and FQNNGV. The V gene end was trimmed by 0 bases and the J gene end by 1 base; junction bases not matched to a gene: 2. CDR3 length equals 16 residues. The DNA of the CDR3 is TGTGCCAGCAGCTTAGAAGGGACAGGGGTCCAAGAGACCCAGTACTTC. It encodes CASSLEGTGVQETQYF.

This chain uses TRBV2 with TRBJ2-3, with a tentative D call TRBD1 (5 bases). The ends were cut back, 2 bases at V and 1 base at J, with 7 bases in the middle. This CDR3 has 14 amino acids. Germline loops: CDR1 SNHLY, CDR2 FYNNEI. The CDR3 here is CASSETTGTDTQYF. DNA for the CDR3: TGTGCCAGCAGTGAAACGACAGGCACAGATACGCAGTATTTT.

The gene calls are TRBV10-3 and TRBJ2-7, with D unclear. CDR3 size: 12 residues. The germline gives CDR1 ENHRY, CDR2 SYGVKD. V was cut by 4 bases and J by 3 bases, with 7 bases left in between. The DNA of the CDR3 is TGTGCCATCAGTGTTGTCGGCTACGAGCAGTACTTC. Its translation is CAISVVGYEQYF.

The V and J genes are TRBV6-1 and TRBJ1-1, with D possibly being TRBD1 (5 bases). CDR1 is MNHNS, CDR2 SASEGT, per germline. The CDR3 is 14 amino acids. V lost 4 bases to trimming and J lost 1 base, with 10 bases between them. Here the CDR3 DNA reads TGTGCCAGCAGTGCACTCCAGGGGAACACTGAAGCTTTCTTT. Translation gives CASSALQGNTEAFF.

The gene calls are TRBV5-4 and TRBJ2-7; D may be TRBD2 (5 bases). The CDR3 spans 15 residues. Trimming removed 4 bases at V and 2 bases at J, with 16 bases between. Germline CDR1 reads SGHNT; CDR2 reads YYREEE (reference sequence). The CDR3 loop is CASSLDPGRTYEQYF. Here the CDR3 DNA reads TGTGCCAGCAGCCTGGACCCGGGAAGGACCTACGAGCAGTACTTC.

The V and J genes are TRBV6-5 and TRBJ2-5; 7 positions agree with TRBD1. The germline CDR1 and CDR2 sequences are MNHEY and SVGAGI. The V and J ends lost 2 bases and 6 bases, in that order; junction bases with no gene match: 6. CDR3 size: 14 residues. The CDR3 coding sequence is TGTGCCAGCAGTTACCTCAGGGGGAGTAAGACCCAGTACTTC. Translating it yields CASSYLRGSKTQYF.